This TCR beta chain is drawn from a study of T cell changes during pregnancy in multiple sclerosis. J lost 7 bases, V lost 2 bases, and 2 bases had no gene match. The CDR3 length is 13 residues. Germline values: CDR1 SGDLS, CDR2 YYNGEE. Generated by immunoSEQ multiplex PCR, the TCRdb table keeps only in-frame clones and is missing some. The table includes approximately 98,000 clones, 92% detected once. The source is a female donor in good health, enrolled as a control in a pregnancy study. The V and J genes are TRBV9 and TRBJ2-1; 8 nucleotides match TRBD2. Sequencing was performed on peripheral blood, taken after pregnancy. The CDR3 DNA follows: TGTGCCAGCAGCGTGTCGGGGGGGAATGAGCAGTTCTTC. It is translated as CASSVSGGNEQFF.